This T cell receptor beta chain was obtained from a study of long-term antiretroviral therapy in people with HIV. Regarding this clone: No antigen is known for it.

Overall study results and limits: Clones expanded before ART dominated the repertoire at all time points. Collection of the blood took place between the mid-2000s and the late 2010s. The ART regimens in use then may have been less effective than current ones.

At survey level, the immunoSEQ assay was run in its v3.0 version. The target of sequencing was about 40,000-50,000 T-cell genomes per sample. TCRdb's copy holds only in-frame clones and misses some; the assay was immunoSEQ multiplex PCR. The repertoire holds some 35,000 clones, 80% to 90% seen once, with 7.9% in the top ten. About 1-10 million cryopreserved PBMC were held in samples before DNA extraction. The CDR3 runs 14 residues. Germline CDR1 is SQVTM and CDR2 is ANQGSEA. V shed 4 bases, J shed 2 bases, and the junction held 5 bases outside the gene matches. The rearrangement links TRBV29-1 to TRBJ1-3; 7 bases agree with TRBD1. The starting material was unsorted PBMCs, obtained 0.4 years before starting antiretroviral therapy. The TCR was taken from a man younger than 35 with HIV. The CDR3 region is CSVGSGGTGNTIYF. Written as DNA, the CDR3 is TGCAGCGTTGGTTCAGGGGGTACTGGAAACACCATATATTTT.